This is a list of T cell receptor beta chains from one sample in a study of post-analysis software for immune sequencing data. TCRdb recomputed calls from the PCR reads with MiXCR, one row per CDR3 protein. The sample consists of roughly 700,000 distinct CDR3 sequences, 30% of them appearing once. The sample taken for sequencing was blood. The receptors shown here come from a girl aged 5-17 years with multiple sclerosis. Both conserved end residues are part of each CDR3. D genes are given only for firm matches. Size tells how often a clone was seen (once, few, many) or the class of an expanded clone, and some rows leave it out.

j_gene	v_gene	abundance	d_gene	CDR3aa	CDR3nt
TRBJ2-3	TRBV12-3/TRBV12-4	-	-	CASNQGFGPDTQYF	TGTGCCAGCAATCAGGGATTCGGCCCAGATACGCAGTATTTT
TRBJ2-5	TRBV5-5	-	-	CARIDPGSSLGETQYF	TGTGCCAGGATCGACCCGGGGTCATCTCTTGGAGAGACCCAGTACTTC
TRBJ2-3	TRBV7-9	few	TRBD2	CASSPAAGVTDTQYF	TGTGCCAGCAGCCCGGCAGCGGGGGTCACAGATACGCAGTATTTT
TRBJ2-7	TRBV5-6	few	TRBD1	CASSLWWTGPKTSYEQYF	TGTGCCAGCAGCTTGTGGTGGACAGGTCCAAAAACCTCCTACGAGCAGTACTTC
TRBJ2-5	TRBV6-6	-	TRBD1	CASAPGTGYEQYF	TGTGCCAGTGCCCCCGGGACAGGGTATGAGCAGTACTTC
TRBJ2-5	TRBV3-1	-	-	CASSQDSGWYF	TGTGCCAGCAGCCAAGATTCGGGTTGGTACTTC
TRBJ2-1	TRBV7-2	-	TRBD2	CASSPSGRAGPGQFF	TGTGCCAGCAGCCCTAGCGGGAGGGCCGGGCCAGGGCAGTTCTTC
TRBJ1-2	TRBV29-1	few	TRBD1	CSFGQGYGYTF	TGCAGCTTCGGACAGGGGTATGGCTACACCTTC
TRBJ2-1	TRBV20-1	-	TRBD2	CSARDWASGNNEQFF	TGCAGTGCTAGAGATTGGGCTAGCGGAAACAATGAGCAGTTCTTC
TRBJ2-4	TRBV6-5	many	-	CASSPGTGTVAKNIQYF	TGTGCCAGCAGTCCCGGTACCGGGACCGTAGCCAAAAACATTCAGTACTTC
TRBJ2-5	TRBV7-2	few	-	CASSLKGTGARTQYF	TGTGCCAGCAGCTTAAAAGGGACGGGGGCGAGGACCCAGTACTTC
TRBJ2-7	TRBV6-2/TRBV6-3	few	TRBD2	CAGSYWVSGISYEQYF	TGTGCCGGCAGTTACTGGGTTAGCGGGATCTCCTACGAGCAGTACTTC
TRBJ2-7	TRBV6-1	once	-	CASSPAPSGYEQYF	TGTGCCAGCAGTCCGGCCCCGAGTGGCTACGAGCAGTACTTC
TRBJ2-5	TRBV7-2	-	TRBD2	CANSIGLAGGRGTQYF	TGTGCCAACAGCATCGGACTGGCGGGGGGTCGCGGGACCCAGTACTTC
TRBJ2-3	TRBV25-1	-	-	CASSRGAQPTDTQYF	TGTGCCAGCAGTCGGGGGGCCCAGCCCACAGATACGCAGTATTTT
TRBJ1-1	TRBV12-3/TRBV12-4	few	-	CASSFDQRARAFF	TGTGCCAGCAGTTTTGACCAGCGGGCTCGGGCTTTCTTT
TRBJ2-3	TRBV28	-	TRBD2	CASSFSGLAGAADTQYF	TGTGCCAGCAGTTTTAGTGGGCTAGCGGGGGCCGCAGATACGCAGTATTTT
TRBJ1-4	TRBV7-2	-	TRBD1	CASSWTGTANEKLFF	TGTGCCAGCAGCTGGACCGGGACAGCAAATGAAAAACTGTTTTTT
TRBJ2-1	TRBV28	few	-	CASSLWRLEQFF	TGTGCCAGCAGTTTATGGCGACTGGAACAGTTCTTC
TRBJ2-5	TRBV25-1	-	-	CASSPGVPETQYF	TGTGCCAGCTCTCCGGGGGTCCCGGAGACCCAGTACTTC
TRBJ2-1	TRBV6-5	-	-	CASSSPGQPLNNEQFF	TGTGCCAGCAGTTCCCCAGGCCAGCCCCTTAACAATGAGCAGTTCTTC
TRBJ2-1	TRBV10-3	few	-	CAISAEFPNEQFF	TGTGCCATCAGTGCTGAGTTTCCCAATGAGCAGTTCTTC
TRBJ2-1	TRBV3-1	-	TRBD2	CASSQARLAGGQFF	TGTGCCAGCAGCCAAGCGAGACTAGCGGGGGGGCAGTTCTTC
TRBJ2-5	TRBV27	-	-	CASSRGTYIQETQYF	TGTGCCAGCAGCCGGGGGACTTATATCCAAGAGACCCAGTACTTC
TRBJ1-5	TRBV20-1	-	TRBD1	CSAKLGTGNQPQHF	TGCAGTGCCAAACTCGGGACAGGTAATCAGCCCCAGCATTTT
TRBJ2-5	TRBV5-1	few	-	CASSFQGHFQETQYF	TGCGCCAGCAGCTTTCAGGGCCACTTCCAAGAGACCCAGTACTTC
TRBJ2-5	TRBV3-1	many	-	CASSQDRGYQETQYF	TGTGCCAGCAGCCAAGATCGGGGGTACCAAGAGACCCAGTACTTC
TRBJ2-4	TRBV11-2	few	-	CASSLAGKANIQYF	TGTGCCAGCAGCTTAGCAGGGAAGGCGAACATTCAGTACTTC
TRBJ2-7	TRBV20-1	-	-	CSARDHGGYEQYF	TGCAGTGCTAGAGACCACGGCGGATACGAGCAGTACTTC
TRBJ1-2	TRBV5-1	-	-	CASSLAAGKPVYGYTF	TGCGCCAGCAGCTTGGCGGCGGGTAAACCAGTCTATGGCTACACCTTC
TRBJ1-6	TRBV7-9	-	TRBD1	CATGTGNSPLHF	TGTGCCACTGGGACAGGGAATTCACCCCTCCACTTT
TRBJ1-3	TRBV29-1	-	TRBD1	CSVGQGVSGNTIYF	TGCAGCGTTGGACAGGGGGTCTCTGGAAACACCATATATTTT
TRBJ2-1	TRBV20-1	-	-	CSVNGQGSKAEQFF	TGCAGTGTGAACGGGCAGGGTAGTAAGGCTGAGCAGTTCTTC
TRBJ2-7	TRBV10-1	many	-	CASSEYGRTYEQYF	TGCGCCAGCAGTGAGTATGGCAGAACCTACGAGCAGTACTTC
TRBJ2-7	TRBV10-1	-	TRBD2	CASSKGSGASYEQYF	TGCGCCAGCAGTAAGGGGAGCGGGGCCTCCTACGAGCAGTACTTC
TRBJ2-7	TRBV28	-	-	CASSRDLKQYF	TGTGCCAGCAGCCGGGACCTTAAGCAGTACTTC
TRBJ2-7	TRBV27	few	TRBD1	CASSLSMGDRVYEQYF	TGTGCCAGCAGTTTATCGATGGGGGACAGGGTCTACGAGCAGTACTTC
TRBJ2-7	TRBV7-2	-	-	CASSLADPADYEQYF	TGTGCCAGCAGCTTAGCCGATCCCGCGGACTACGAGCAGTACTTC
TRBJ2-1	TRBV28	few	-	CASSLVLLGSNEQFF	TGTGCCAGCAGTCTCGTACTATTGGGTAGTAATGAGCAGTTCTTC
TRBJ1-5	TRBV20-1	few	-	CSAEGQHYSNQPQHF	TGCAGTGCCGAAGGACAGCACTATAGCAATCAGCCCCAGCATTTT
TRBJ2-7	TRBV25-1	few	-	CASRGEQYF	TGTGCCAGCAGGGGCGAGCAGTACTTC
TRBJ2-1	TRBV20-1	-	-	CSAQLPTGRNEQFF	TGCAGTGCTCAACTACCCACGGGGCGCAATGAGCAGTTCTTC
TRBJ2-1	TRBV9	-	-	CASSVGGARSYNEQFF	TGTGCCAGCAGCGTAGGGGGGGCGCGCTCCTACAATGAGCAGTTCTTC
TRBJ2-7	TRBV11-2	few	-	CASSRGQLYEQYF	TGTGCCAGCAGTCGAGGACAGCTCTACGAGCAGTACTTC
TRBJ2-1	TRBV11-1	-	TRBD2	CASSPPFRGFRASGGGTDKQFF	TGTGCCAGCAGCCCCCCTTTCCGGGGATTCCGGGCTAGCGGGGGGGGTACCGATAAGCAGTTCTTC